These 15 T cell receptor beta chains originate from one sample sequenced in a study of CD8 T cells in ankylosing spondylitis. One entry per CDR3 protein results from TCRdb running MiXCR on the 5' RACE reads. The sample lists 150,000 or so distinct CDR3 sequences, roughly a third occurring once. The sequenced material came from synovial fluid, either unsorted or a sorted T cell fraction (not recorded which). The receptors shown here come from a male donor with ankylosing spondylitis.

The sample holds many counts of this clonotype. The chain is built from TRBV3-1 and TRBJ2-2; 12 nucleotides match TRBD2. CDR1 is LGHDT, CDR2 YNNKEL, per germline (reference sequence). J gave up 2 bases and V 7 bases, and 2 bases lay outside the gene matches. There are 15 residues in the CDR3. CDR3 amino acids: CASKLAGGNTGELFF. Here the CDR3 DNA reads TGTGCCAGCAAACTAGCGGGGGGTAACACCGGGGAGCTGTTTTTT.

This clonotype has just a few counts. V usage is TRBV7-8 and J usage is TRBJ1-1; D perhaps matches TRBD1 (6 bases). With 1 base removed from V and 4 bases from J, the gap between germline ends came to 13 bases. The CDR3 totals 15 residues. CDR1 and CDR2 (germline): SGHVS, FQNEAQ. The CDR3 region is CASSLEQGGLTEAFF. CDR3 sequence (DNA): TGTGCCAGCAGCTTAGAACAGGGTGGGCTCACTGAAGCTTTCTTT.

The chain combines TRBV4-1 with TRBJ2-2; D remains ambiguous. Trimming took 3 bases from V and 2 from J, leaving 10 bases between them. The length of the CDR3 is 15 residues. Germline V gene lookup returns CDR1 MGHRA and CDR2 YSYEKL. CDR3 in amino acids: CASSHEGLNTGELFF. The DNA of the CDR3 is TGCGCCAGCAGCCATGAAGGCTTAAACACCGGGGAGCTGTTTTTT.

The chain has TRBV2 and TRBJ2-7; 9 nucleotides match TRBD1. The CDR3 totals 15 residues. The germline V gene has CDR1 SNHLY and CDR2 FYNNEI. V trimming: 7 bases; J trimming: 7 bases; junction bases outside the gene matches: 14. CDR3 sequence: CASTTTTGGAGEQYF. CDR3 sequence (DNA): TGTGCCAGCACAACTACGACAGGGGGAGCGGGTGAGCAGTACTTC.

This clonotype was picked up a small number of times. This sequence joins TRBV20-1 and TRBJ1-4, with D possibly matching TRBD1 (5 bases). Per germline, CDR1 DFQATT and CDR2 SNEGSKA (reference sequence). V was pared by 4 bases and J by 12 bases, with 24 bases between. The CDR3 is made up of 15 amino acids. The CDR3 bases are TGCAGTGCTAAGCAATGGGGCCCCACCCGGTCGGAACTGTTTTTT. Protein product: CSAKQWGPTRSELFF.

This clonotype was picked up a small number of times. For the CDR3, the DNA is TGCGCCAGCAGCCAAGAACCGGGGGCGACTTATAATCAGCCCCAGCATTTT. Protein sequence: CASSQEPGATYNQPQHF. The rearrangement uses TRBV4-1 and TRBJ1-5, with D maybe TRBD1 (6 bases). The V end lost 0 bases, the J end lost 4 bases, and 16 bases lay between the germline ends. Germline values: CDR1 MGHRA, CDR2 YSYEKL. This CDR3 has 17 residues.

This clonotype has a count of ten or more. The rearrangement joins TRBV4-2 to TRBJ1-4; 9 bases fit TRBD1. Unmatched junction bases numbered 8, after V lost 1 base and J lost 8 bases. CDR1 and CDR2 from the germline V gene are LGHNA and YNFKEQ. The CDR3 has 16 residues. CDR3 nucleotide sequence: TGTGCCAGCAGCCAAGGACCGGGACAGGGTAACGAAAAACTGTTTTTT. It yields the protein CASSQGPGQGNEKLFF.

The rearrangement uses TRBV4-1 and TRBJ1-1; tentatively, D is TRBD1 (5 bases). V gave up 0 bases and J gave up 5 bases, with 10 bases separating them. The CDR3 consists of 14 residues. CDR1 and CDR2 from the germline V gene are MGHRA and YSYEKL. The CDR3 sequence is CASSQDRVSTEAFF. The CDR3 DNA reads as TGCGCCAGCAGCCAAGACAGGGTTTCGACTGAAGCTTTCTTT.

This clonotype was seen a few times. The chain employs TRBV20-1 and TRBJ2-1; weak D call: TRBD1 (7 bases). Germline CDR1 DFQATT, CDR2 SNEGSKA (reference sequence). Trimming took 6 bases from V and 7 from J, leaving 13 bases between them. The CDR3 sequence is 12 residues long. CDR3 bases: TGCAGTGCGGACTCAGGGGGGAATGAGCAGTTCTTC. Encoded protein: CSADSGGNEQFF.

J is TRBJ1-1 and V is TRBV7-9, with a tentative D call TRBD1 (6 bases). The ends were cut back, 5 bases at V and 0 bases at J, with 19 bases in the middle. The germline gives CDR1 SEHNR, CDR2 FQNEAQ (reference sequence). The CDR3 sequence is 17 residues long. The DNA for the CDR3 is TGTGCCAGCAGCCCGGGACAATTGGTTTTCGTGAACACTGAAGCTTTCTTT. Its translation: CASSPGQLVFVNTEAFF.

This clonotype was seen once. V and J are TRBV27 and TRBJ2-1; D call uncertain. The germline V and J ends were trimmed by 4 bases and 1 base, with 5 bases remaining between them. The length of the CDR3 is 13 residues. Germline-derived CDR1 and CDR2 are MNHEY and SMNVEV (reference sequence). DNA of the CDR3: TGTGCCAGCAGTTGGGGTTCCTACAATGAGCAGTTCTTC. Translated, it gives CASSWGSYNEQFF.

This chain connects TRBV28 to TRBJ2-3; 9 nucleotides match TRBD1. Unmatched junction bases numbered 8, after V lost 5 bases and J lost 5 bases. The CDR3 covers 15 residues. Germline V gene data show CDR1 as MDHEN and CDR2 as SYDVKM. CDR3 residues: CASSLQGAILDTQYF. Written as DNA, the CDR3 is TGTGCCAGCAGTCTACAGGGGGCGATTTTAGATACGCAGTATTTT.

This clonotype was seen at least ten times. CDR3 protein: CAWSVRAQGRGYTF. CDR3 in DNA: TGTGCCTGGAGTGTACGAGCACAGGGAAGGGGCTACACCTTC. This chain joins TRBV30 and TRBJ1-2; perhaps TRBD1 as D (6 bases). Trimming removed 0 bases from V and 8 bases from J, with 16 bases in between. Germline loops: CDR1 GTSNPN, CDR2 SVGIG (reference sequence). This CDR3 has 14 residues.

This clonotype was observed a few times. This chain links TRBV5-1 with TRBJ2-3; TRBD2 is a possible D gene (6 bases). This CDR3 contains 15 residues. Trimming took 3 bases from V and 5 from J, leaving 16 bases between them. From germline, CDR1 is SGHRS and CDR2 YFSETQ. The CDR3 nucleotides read TGCGCCAGCAGCTCCTTGGGAAGGGGAGGAGATACGCAGTATTTT. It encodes CASSSLGRGGDTQYF.

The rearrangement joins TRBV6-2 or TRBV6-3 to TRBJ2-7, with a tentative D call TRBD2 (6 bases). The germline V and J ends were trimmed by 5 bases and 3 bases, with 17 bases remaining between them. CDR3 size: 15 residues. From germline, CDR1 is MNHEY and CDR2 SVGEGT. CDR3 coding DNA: TGTGCCAGCAGTCAAAGACTAGTATCGGTCTACGAGCAGTACTTC. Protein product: CASSQRLVSVYEQYF.